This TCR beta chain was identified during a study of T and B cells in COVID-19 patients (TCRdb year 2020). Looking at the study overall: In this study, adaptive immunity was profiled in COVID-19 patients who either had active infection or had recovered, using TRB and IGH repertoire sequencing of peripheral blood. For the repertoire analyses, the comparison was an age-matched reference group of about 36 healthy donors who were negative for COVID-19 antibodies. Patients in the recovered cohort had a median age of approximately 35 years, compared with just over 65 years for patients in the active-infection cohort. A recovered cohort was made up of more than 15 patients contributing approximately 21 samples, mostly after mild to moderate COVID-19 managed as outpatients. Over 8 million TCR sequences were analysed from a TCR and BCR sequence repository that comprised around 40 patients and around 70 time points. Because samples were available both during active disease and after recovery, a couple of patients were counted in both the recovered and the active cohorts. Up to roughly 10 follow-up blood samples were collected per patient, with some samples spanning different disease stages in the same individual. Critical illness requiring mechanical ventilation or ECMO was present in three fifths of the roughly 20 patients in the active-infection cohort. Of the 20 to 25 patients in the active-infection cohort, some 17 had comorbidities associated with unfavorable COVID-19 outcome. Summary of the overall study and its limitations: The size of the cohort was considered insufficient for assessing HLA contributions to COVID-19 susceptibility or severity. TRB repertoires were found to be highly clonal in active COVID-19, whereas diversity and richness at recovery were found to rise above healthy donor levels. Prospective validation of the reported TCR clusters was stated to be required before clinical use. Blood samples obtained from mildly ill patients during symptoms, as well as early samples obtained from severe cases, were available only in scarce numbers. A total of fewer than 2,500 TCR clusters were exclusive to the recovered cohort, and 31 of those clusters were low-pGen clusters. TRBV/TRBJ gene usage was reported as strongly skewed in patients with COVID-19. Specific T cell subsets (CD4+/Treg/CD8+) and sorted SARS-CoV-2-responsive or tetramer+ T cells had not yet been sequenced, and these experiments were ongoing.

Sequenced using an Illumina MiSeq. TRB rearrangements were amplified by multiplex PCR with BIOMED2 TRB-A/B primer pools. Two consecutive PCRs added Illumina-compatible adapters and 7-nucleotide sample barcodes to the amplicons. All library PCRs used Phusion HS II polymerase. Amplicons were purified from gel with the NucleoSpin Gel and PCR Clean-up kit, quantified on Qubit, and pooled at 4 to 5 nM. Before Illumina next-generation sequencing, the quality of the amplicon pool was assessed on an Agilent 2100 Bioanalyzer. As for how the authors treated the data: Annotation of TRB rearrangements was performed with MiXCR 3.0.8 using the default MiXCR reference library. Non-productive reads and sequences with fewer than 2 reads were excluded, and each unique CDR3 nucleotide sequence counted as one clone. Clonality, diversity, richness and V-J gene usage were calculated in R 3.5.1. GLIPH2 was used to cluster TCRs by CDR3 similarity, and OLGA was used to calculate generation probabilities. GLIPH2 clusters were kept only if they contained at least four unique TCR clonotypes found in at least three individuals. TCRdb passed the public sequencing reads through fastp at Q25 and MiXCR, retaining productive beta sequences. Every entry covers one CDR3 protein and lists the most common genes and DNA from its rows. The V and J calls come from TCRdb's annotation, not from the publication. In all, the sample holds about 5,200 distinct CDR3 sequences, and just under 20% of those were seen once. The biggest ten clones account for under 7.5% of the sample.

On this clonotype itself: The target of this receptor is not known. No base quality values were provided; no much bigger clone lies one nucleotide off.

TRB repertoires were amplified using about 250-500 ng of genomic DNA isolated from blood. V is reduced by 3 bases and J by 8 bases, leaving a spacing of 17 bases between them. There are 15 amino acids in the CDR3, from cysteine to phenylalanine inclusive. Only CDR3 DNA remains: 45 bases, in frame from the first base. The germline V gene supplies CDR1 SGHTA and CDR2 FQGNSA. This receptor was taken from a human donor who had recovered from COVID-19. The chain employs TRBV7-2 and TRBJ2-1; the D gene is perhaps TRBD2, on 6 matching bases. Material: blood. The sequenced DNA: TGTGCCAGCAGCTTCCGACTAGTGGGGCTATATGAGCAGTTCTTC. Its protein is CASSFRLVGLYEQFF. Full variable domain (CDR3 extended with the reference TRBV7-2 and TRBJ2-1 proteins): GAGVSQSPSNKVTEKGKDVELRCDPISGHTALYWYRQSLGQGLEFLIYFQGNSAPDKSGLPSDRFSAERTGGSVSTLTIQRTQQEDSAVYLCASSFRLVGLYEQFFGPGTRLTVL.